Described below is a single T cell receptor (beta chain) sequence and its context. Its antigen is as yet unknown. The whole isolated RNA underwent reverse transcription, so sequencing captured expressed TCRB transcripts. The average read count of naive, central memory and regulatory T cell samples was about 3.57 million. Clones were read by immunoSEQ multiplex PCR, and TCRdb kept only the in-frame ones, dropping some. The sample shows about 660,000 clones, roughly 13% of them seen only once. This sample was taken from a study of beta chain features in type 1 diabetes. There are 14 residues in the CDR3. In germline, CDR1 is MNHNY, CDR2 SVGAGI (reference sequence). V gave up 5 bases and J gave up 3 bases; unmatched junction bases: 7. Via CD45RO/CCR7/CD25/CD127/CD95/CD27, cells of the CD4+ naive, central memory, regulatory and stem cell-like memory subsets were sorted. General observations from the study: Type 1 diabetes patients showed a moderate but significant shortening of TCRB CDR3s in all four CD4+ subsets.

The clonotype was recovered from a man aged 18 to 30 with type 1 diabetes. The V and J genes are TRBV6-6 and TRBJ2-7; 7 positions agree with TRBD1. Material for sequencing was naive CD4+ T cells from blood. This chain's CDR3 is CASSEDRTNYEQYF. CDR3 nucleotide sequence: TGTGCCAGCAGTGAGGACAGGACGAACTACGAGCAGTACTTC.